The present T cell receptor (beta chain) was sequenced within a study of cytomegalovirus exposure and HLA in healthy donors. Study-level findings and limits: A later analysis reportedly identified an Asian-associated ancestry cluster as carrying fewer N-insertions than the approximately 670-donor mean.

The PCR made use of 60 Vbeta and 13 Jbeta primers. Clones were sequenced by immunoSEQ multiplex PCR, and TCRdb holds only the in-frame ones, with some missing. This sample has about 200,000 clones; around 82% occur once, and the top ten carry over 12%. Concerning this clone itself: Its specificity is not known. A read error may produce the germline difference seen at one junction end.

The germline CDR1 and CDR2 sequences are SEHNR and FQNEAQ (reference sequence). The length of the CDR3 is 11 residues. The sequence derives from a woman in her 30s in good health and CMV-seropositive. The J gene is TRBJ1-2, the V gene TRBV7-9; no clear D gene. Input material: PBMCs. The CDR3 DNA follows: TGTTCCAGCAGCCTCCAGGATGGCTACACCTTC. Encoded protein: CSSSLQDGYTF.